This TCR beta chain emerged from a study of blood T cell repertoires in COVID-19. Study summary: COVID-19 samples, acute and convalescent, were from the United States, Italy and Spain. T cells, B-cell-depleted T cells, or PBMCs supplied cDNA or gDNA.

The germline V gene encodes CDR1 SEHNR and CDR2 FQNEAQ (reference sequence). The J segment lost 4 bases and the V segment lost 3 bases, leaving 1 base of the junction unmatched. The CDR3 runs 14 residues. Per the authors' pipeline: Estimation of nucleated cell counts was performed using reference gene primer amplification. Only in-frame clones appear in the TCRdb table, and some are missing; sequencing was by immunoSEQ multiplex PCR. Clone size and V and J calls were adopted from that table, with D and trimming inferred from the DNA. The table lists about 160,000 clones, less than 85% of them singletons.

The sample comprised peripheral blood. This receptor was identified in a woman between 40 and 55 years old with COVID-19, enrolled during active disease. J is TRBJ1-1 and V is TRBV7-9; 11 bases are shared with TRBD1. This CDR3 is CASSFGTGGTEAFF. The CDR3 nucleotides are TGTGCCAGCAGCTTCGGGACAGGGGGCACTGAAGCTTTCTTT.